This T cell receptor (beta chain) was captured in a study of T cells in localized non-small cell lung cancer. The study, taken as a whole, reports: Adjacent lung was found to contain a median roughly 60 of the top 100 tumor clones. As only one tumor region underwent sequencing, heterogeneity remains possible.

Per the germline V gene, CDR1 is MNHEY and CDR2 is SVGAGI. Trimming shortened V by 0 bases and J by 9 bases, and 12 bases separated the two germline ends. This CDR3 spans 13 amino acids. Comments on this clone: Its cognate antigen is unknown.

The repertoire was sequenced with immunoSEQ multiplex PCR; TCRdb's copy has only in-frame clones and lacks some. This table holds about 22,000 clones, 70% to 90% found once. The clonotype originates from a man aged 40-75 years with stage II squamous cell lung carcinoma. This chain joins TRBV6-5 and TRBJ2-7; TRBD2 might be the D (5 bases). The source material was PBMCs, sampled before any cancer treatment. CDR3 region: CASSYSPDEGQYF. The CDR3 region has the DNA TGTGCCAGCAGTTACTCACCCGACGAGGGGCAGTACTTC.